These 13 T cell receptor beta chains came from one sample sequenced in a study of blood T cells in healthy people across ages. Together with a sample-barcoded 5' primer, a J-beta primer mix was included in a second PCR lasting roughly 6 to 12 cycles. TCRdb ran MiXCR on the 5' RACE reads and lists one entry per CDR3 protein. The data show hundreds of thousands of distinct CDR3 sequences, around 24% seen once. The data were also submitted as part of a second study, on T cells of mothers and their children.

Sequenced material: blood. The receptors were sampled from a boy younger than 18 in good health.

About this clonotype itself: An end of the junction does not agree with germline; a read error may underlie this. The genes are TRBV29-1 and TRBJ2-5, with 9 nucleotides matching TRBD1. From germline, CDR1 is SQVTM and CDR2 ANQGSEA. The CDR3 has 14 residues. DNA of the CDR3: TGTAGCGTCCAGGGACAGGGTTTCCAAGAGACCCAGTACTTC. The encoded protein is CSVQGQGFQETQYF.

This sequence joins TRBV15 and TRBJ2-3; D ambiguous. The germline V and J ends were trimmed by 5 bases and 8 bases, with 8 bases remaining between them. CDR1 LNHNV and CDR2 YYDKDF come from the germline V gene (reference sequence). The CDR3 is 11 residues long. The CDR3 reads CATSGWGTQYF. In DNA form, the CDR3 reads TGTGCCACCAGCGGTTGGGGTACGCAGTATTTT.

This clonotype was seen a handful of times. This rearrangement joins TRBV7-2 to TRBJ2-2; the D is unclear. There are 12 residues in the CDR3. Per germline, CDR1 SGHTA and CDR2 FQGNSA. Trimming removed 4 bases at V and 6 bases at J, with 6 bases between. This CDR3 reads CASSWGPGELFF. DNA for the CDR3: TGTGCCAGCAGCTGGGGTCCCGGGGAGCTGTTTTTT.

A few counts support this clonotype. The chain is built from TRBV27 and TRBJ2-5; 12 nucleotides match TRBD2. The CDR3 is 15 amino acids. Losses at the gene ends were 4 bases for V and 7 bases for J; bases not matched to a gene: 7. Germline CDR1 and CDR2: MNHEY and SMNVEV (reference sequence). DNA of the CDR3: TGTGCCAGCAGTTCGGGACTAGCGGGCCTCGGGACCCAGTACTTC. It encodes CASSSGLAGLGTQYF.

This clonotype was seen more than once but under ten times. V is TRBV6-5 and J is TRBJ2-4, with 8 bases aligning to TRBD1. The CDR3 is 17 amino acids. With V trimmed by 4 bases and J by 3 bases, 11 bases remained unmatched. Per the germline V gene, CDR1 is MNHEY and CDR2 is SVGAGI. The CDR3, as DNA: TGTGCCAGCAGTTCAGGGGGCAGCCTCTTTGGCAAAAACATTCAGTACTTC. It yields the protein CASSSGGSLFGKNIQYF.

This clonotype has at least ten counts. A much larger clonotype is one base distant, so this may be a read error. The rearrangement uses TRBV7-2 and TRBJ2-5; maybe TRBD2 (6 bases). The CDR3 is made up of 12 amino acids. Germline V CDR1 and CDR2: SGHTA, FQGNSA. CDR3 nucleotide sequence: TGTGCCAGCAGCTCATGGGGGGTGACCCAGTGCTTC. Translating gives CASSSWGVTQCF.

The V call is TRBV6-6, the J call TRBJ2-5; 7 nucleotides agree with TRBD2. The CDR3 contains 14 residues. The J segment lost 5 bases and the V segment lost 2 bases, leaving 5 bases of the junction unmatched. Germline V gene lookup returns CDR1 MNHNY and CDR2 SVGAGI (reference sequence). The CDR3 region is CASSYRGVQETQYF. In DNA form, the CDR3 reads TGTGCCAGCAGTTACCGGGGGGTCCAGGAGACCCAGTACTTC.

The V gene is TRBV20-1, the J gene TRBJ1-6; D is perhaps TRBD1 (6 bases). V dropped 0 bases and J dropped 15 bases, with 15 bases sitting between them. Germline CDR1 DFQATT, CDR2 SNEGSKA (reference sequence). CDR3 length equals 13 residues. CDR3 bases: TGCAGTGCTAGAGATGAAGGGGGTTATTACCTCCACTTT. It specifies CSARDEGGYYLHF.

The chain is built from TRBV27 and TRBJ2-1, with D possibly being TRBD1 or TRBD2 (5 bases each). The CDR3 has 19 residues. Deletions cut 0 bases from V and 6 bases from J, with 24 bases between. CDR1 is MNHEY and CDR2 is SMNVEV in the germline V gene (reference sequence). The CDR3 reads CASSLSPTFHRDGPNEQFF. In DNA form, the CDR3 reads TGTGCCAGCAGTTTATCGCCCACTTTTCACCGGGACGGACCCAATGAGCAGTTCTTC.

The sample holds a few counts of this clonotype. CDR3 in DNA: TGTGCCAGCAGTAGCCTAAACAGGGGGCTCTCCTACGAGCAGTACTTC. It codes for CASSSLNRGLSYEQYF. The chain carries TRBV28 and TRBJ2-7, with TRBD1 matching 9 bases. The CDR3 is made up of 16 amino acids. Trimming removed 5 bases from V and 0 bases from J; junction bases left unmatched: 8. Germline CDR1 and CDR2: MDHEN and SYDVKM.

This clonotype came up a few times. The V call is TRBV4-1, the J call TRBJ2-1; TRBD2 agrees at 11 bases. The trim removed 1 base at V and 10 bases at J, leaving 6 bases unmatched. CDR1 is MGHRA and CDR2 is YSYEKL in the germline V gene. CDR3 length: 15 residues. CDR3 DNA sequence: TGCGCCAGCAGCCAAGGTCTAGCGGGAGGTAGGGAGCAGTTCTTC. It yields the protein CASSQGLAGGREQFF.

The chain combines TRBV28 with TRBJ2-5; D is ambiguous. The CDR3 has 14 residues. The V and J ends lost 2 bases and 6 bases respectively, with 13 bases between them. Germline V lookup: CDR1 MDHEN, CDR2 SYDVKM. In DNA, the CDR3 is TGTGCCAGCAGTTTAACCCCTGGTAGAAAGACCCAGTACTTC. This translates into CASSLTPGRKTQYF.

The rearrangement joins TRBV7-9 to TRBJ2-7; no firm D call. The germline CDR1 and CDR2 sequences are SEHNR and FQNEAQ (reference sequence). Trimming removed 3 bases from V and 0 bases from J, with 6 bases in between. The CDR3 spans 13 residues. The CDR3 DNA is TGTGCCAGCAGCTTTTTCTACTCCTACGAGCAGTACTTC. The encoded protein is CASSFFYSYEQYF.